The 4 T cell receptor beta chains in this list originate from one sample, sequenced in a study of response to subunit inactivated influenza vaccine. TCRdb passed the RT-PCR reads through MiXCR, listing each CDR3 protein once. The profile shows under 550,000 distinct CDR3 sequences, approximately 7.1% of them singletons. The material sequenced was PBMCs from blood, taken approximately 25 months after vaccination. The receptors here all came from a man aged 50 to 75 who received an inactivated influenza vaccine.

This clonotype was detected many times. The rearrangement joins TRBV18 to TRBJ2-7, with D perhaps matching TRBD2 (5 bases). The CDR3 runs 16 residues. Trimming stripped 0 bases from V and 0 bases from J, with 12 bases between. Germline V gene data show CDR1 as KGHSH and CDR2 as LQKENI. The CDR3 reads CASSPPGLPSSYEQYF. Written as DNA, the CDR3 is TGTGCCAGCTCACCACCCGGACTTCCGAGCTCCTACGAGCAGTACTTC. The whole variable domain, filled in from reference TRBV18 and TRBJ2-7, reads NAGVMQNPRHLVRRRGQEARLRCSPMKGHSHVYWYRQLPEEGLKFMVYLQKENIIDESGMPKERFSAEFPKEGPSILRIQQVVRGDSAAYFCASSPPGLPSSYEQYFGPGTRLTVT.

This clonotype was observed a handful of times. V gene TRBV13 combines with J gene TRBJ2-5, with 13 nucleotides matching TRBD2. The V gene's germline CDR1 is PRHDT and CDR2 FYEKMQ (reference sequence). The CDR3 totals 15 residues. Trimming took 4 bases from V and 4 from J; bases not matched to a gene: 3. CDR3 sequence reads: CASSSRLAGGETQYF. The CDR3 region has the DNA TGTGCCAGCAGCTCTAGACTAGCGGGAGGAGAGACCCAGTACTTC. Complete variable domain (other parts from reference TRBV13 and TRBJ2-5): AAGVIQSPRHLIKEKRETATLKCYPIPRHDTVYWYQQGPGQDPQFLISFYEKMQSDKGSIPDRFSAQQFSDYHSELNMSSLELGDSALYFCASSSRLAGGETQYFGPGTRLLVL.

The sample holds a few counts of this clonotype. The V call is TRBV28, the J call TRBJ1-2; D not certain. CDR3 length: 15 amino acids. Germline V gene lookup returns CDR1 MDHEN and CDR2 SYDVKM. The V and J ends lost 3 bases and 5 bases respectively, with 16 bases between them. CDR3 nucleotides: TGTGCCAGCAGTTTGACCTTAGGCAGGAGGTATGGCTACACCTTC. Encoded protein: CASSLTLGRRYGYTF.

There are many counts of this clonotype. This chain joins TRBV28 and TRBJ2-2; either TRBD1 or TRBD2 may supply D (5 bases each). Germline CDR1 and CDR2: MDHEN and SYDVKM. This CDR3 has 11 residues. The V end was cut by 8 bases, the J end by 9 bases, with 10 bases between. The CDR3 is CASGTRRELFF. As DNA, the CDR3 is TGTGCCAGCGGGACCCGCCGGGAGCTGTTTTTT.